Listed here is a single T cell receptor beta chain. Its antigen target is currently unknown. No quality values exist for individual bases; no much larger clone is one base distant. Genomic DNA underwent TCRB CDR3 sequencing using the immunoSEQ assay. The authors' analysis ran thus. Only a few patient CD8+ clones larger than 1% matched published virus-specific TCRB sequences when compared against them. Analyses were restricted to productive TCRB rearrangements. A clone was defined by a unique TCRB CDR3 sequence, and clonality was computed as a productive clonality index based on Shannon entropy. The template counts of each clone relative to the total templates per sample were used to calculate repertoire overlap between two samples. V-gene usage measured by flow cytometry correlated with TCRB sequencing V-gene usage, with a Spearman r of around 0.62. What TCRdb holds here is the immuneACCESS table cut down to in-frame rearrangements. Part of the clones is not present; checked against another copy, under half of the missing clones reflect an unresolved V gene, and the others are unexplained. The V and J calls and clone size come from that table; D and trimming were worked out from the DNA. In all, the sample holds approximately 19,000 clones, and 75% to 90% of those were seen once. About a tenth of the sample comes from the top ten.

These data are taken from a study of somatic mutations in cytotoxic T cells in rheumatoid arthritis (dated by TCRdb to 2016 to 2017). Notes on the research overall: Patient peripheral blood (approximately 30 ml EDTA) was drawn right after diagnosis and before any treatment started. Sorted V beta1+ cells also underwent TCRB sequencing, and some V beta antibody-stained T-cell populations were flow-sorted at nearly 100% purity on a FACSAria II or Sony SH800. The study asked whether expanded CD8+ T-cell clones in newly diagnosed, untreated rheumatoid arthritis carry somatic mutations, and used TCRB deep sequencing to characterize clonality. For about 60 rheumatoid arthritis patients and some 21 healthy controls, TCRB deep sequencing was carried out. Patient and control groups had essentially identical median ages. What the research found in general, with its limitations: Rheumatoid arthritis patients and age-matched healthy controls did not significantly differ in CD8+ T-cell clonality. Viral specificity could not be ruled out by absence from virus-specific databases, and the antigen targets of the expanded CD8+ clones remained unknown. CD8+ clonality increased with age in patients (Spearman r of about 0.49) but not in healthy controls. The largest CD8+ clone made up more than 20% of CD8+ cells in 8 of 65 patients, and blood and synovial fluid shared several identical CD8+ TCRB sequences. The finding that TRBV07 was slightly underrepresented in patients was left unadjusted for multiple comparisons.

Including cysteine and phenylalanine, the CDR3 has 19 amino acids. The read is trimmed to its CDR3 DNA, 57 bases read in frame from base 1. After removal of 5 bases from V and 0 bases from J, the junction retains 11 bases not matched to a gene. The germline V gene (reference sequence) sets CDR1 to SSHAT and CDR2 to FNYEAQ. Positive magnetic bead selection on an AutoMACS was used to isolate CD4+ and CD8+ cells, with flow cytometry used to check purity. Clonal expansions were first screened by flow cytometry with a TCR V beta antibody panel, then characterized by TCRB deep sequencing of sorted CD8+ fractions. Peripheral blood mononuclear cells were isolated by Ficoll-Paque PLUS density gradient separation. Nucleospin Tissue or Tissue XS kits were used to extract DNA from CD4-enriched, CD8-enriched or PBMC samples, and a Qubit 2.0 fluorometer was used for quantification.

Sequences were obtained from CD8+ T cells sorted from blood. This receptor was taken from an adult with rheumatoid arthritis. Recombination joined TRBV7-7 with TRBJ2-2, with 11 bases matching TRBD2. The DNA is as follows: TGTGCCAGCAGCCTCGAACCCGGGACTAGCGGCGCGAACACCGGGGAGCTGTTTTTT. Its product reads: CASSLEPGTSGANTGELFF. Joined to the reference TRBV7-7 and TRBJ2-2 proteins, this CDR3 gives the full variable domain: GAGVSQSPRYKVTKRGQDVTLRCDPISSHATLYWYQQALGQGPEFLTYFNYEAQPDKSGLPSDRFSAERPEGSISTLTIQRTEQRDSAMYRCASSLEPGTSGANTGELFFGEGSRLTVL.